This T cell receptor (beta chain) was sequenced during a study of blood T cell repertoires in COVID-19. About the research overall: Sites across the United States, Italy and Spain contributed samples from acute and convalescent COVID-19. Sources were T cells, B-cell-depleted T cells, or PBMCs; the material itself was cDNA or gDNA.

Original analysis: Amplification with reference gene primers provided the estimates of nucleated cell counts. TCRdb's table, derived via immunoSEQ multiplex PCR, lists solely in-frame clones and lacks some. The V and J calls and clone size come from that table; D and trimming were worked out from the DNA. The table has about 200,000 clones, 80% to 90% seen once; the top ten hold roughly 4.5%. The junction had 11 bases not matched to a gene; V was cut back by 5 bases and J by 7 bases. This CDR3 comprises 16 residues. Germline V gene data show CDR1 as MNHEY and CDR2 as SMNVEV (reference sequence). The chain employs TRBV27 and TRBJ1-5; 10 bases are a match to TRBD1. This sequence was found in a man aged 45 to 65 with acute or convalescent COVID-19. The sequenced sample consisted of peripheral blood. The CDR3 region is CASSTRGQGWNQPQHF. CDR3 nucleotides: TGTGCCAGCAGTACCCGGGGACAGGGGTGGAACCAGCCCCAGCATTTT.